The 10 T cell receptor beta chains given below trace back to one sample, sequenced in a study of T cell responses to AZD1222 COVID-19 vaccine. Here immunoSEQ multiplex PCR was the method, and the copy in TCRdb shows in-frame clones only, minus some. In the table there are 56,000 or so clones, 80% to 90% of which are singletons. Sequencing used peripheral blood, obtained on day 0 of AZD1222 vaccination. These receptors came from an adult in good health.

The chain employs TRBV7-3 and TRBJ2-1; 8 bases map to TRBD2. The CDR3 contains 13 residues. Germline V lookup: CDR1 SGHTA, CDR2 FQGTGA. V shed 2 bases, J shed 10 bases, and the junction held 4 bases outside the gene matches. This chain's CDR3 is CASSLGSGTEQFF. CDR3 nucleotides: TGTGCCAGCAGCTTAGGTAGCGGGACGGAGCAGTTCTTC.

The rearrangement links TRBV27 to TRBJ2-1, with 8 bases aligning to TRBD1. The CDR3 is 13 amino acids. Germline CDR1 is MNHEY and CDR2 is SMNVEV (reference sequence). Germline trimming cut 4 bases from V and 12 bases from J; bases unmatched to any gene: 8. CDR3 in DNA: TGTGCCAGCAGTTCGCCGAACAGGGGGTTGCAGTTCTTC. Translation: CASSSPNRGLQFF.

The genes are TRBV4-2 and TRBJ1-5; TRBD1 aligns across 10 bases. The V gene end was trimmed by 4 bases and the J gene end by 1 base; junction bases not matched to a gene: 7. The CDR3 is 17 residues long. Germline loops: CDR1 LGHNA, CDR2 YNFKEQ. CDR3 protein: CASSRDWTGGSNQPQHF. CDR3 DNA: TGTGCCAGCAGCCGTGACTGGACAGGGGGAAGCAATCAGCCCCAGCATTTT.

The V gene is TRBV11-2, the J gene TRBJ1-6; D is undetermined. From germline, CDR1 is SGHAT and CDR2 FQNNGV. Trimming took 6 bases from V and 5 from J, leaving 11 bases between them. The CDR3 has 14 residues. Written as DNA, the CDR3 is TGTGCCAGCAGGGTGGGCCGGAATAATTCACCCCTCCACTTT. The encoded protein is CASRVGRNNSPLHF.

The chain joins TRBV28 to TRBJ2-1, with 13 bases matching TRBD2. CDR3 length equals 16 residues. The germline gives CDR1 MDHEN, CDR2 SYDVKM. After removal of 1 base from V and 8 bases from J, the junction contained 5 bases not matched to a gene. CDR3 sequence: CASSLFTSGRAHEQFF. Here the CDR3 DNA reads TGTGCCAGCAGTTTATTCACTAGCGGGAGGGCCCATGAGCAGTTCTTC.

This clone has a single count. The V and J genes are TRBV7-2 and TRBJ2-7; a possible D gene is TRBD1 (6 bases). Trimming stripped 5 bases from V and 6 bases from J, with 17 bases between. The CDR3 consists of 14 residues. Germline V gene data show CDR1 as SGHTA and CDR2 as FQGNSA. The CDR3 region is CASSQADSRVEQYF. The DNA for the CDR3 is TGTGCCAGCAGCCAAGCGGACAGCCGGGTCGAGCAGTACTTC.

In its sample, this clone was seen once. CDR3 coding DNA: TGTGCCAGCAGCCTCTCTAGCGGGGCGGACGGCAATGAGCAGTTCTTC. Amino acids: CASSLSSGADGNEQFF. The chain recombines TRBV5-4 with TRBJ2-1, with TRBD2 matching over 9 bases. CDR3 length equals 16 residues. The junction had 11 bases not matched to a gene; V was cut back by 4 bases and J by 6 bases. The germline V gene has CDR1 SGHNT and CDR2 YYREEE (reference sequence). The full variable domain, completed using reference TRBV5-4 and TRBJ2-1, is ETGVTQSPTHLIKTRGQQVTLRCSSQSGHNTVSWYQQALGQGPQFIFQYYREEENGRGNFPPRFSGLQFPNYSSELNVNALELDDSALYLCASSLSSGADGNEQFFGPGTRLTVL.

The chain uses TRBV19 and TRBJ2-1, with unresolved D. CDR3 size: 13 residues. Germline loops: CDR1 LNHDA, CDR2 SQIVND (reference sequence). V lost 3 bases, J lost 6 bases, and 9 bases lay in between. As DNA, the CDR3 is TGTGCCAGTAGTATCGTGATAGCCAATGAGCAGTTCTTC. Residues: CASSIVIANEQFF.

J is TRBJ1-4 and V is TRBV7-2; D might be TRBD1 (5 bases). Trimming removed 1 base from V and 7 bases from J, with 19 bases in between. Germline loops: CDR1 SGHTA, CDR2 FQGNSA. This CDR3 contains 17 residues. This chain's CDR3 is CASSLGGGTGFGEKLFF. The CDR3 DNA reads TGTGCCAGCAGCTTAGGTGGAGGGACCGGGTTCGGTGAAAAACTGTTTTTT. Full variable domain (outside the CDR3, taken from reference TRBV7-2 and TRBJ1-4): GAGVSQSPSNKVTEKGKDVELRCDPISGHTALYWYRQSLGQGLEFLIYFQGNSAPDKSGLPSDRFSAERTGGSVSTLTIQRTQQEDSAVYLCASSLGGGTGFGEKLFFGSGTQLSVL.

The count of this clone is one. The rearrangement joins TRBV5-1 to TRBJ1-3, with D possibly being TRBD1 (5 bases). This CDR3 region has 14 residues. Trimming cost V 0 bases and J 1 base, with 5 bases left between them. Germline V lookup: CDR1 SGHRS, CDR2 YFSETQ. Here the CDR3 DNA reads TGCGCCAGCAGCTTGGAGGGGTCTGGAAACACCATATATTTT. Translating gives CASSLEGSGNTIYF. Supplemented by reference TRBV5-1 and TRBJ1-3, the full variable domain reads KAGVTQTPRYLIKTRGQQVTLSCSPISGHRSVSWYQQTPGQGLQFLFEYFSETQRNKGNFPGRFSGRQFSNSRSEMNVSTLELGDSALYLCASSLEGSGNTIYFGEGSWLTVV.